What follows describes a single T cell receptor beta chain. Its antigen is not identified. This record belongs to a study of T cell responses to AZD1222 COVID-19 vaccine. General study points: Per reports, nearly half of all spike-specific TCRs target regions that are unmutated in variants. Only five to seven individuals given AZD1222 were seropositive at baseline. Dominant CD4 TCR responses targeted spike regions 160-218 and 743-854. Breadth and depth of Spike-specific TCRs rose after two AZD1222 doses.

Sequencing used immunoSEQ multiplex PCR; TCRdb keeps in-frame clones, though not all of them. The table records 95,000 to 150,000 clones, roughly nine tenths of them present only once. V lost 0 bases and J lost 10; bases outside the gene matches: 5. This CDR3 is 13 amino acids long. Germline lookup yields CDR1 GTSNPN and CDR2 SVGIG (reference sequence). The genes are TRBV30 and TRBJ2-1; TRBD2 matches 8 bases. Sequencing was performed on peripheral blood, taken on day 0 of AZD1222 vaccination. This TCR came from an adult in good health. CDR3 bases: TGTGCCTGGAGTGTCCGCTCGGGGGGGGAGCAGTTCTTC. It encodes CAWSVRSGGEQFF.